The clone carrying this T cell receptor beta chain has more than one count but fewer than ten. Described time point: sample taken at primary tumor resection. The authors sequenced whole RNA from tumor, nontumor lung or frozen PBMC without sorting. Samples came from 72 TRACERx patients with untreated early-stage lung cancer. The source of the sample is a study of spatial heterogeneity in lung cancer. For the study at large: The count of detected beta-chain sequences consistently exceeded that of alpha-chain sequences. Averaged across combinations, each unique TCR and UMI pairing appeared more than ten times in raw reads, which were uncorrected.

The CDR3 covers 13 residues. Germline V gives CDR1 SGHAT, CDR2 FQNNGV. V shed 5 bases and J shed 7 bases, with 9 bases lying between them. TCRdb re-called the 5' RACE reads with MiXCR, one entry per CDR3 protein. The profile shows approximately 11,000 distinct CDR3 sequences, about 6.2% of them singletons. J is TRBJ1-6 and V is TRBV11-2, with D maybe TRBD1 (5 bases). The receptor's source is a male donor with early-stage non-small cell lung cancer. The sample was normal lung tissue next to the tumor, taken at surgery. The CDR3 DNA reads as TGTGCCAGCAGCCGGGACTACAATTCACCCCTCCACTTT. Its translation: CASSRDYNSPLHF. The full variable domain, with the rest looked up from reference TRBV11-2 and TRBJ1-6, is EAGVAQSPRYKIIEKRQSVAFWCNPISGHATLYWYQQILGQGPKLLIQFQNNGVVDDSQLPKDRFSAERLKGVDSTLKIQPAKLEDSAVYLCASSRDYNSPLHFGNGTRLTVT.